The 4 T cell receptor beta chains in this list originate from one sample, sequenced in a study of T cell responses to AZD1222 COVID-19 vaccine. Using immunoSEQ multiplex PCR, the repertoire was profiled, and TCRdb retains in-frame clones only, with some absent. The sample contains 130,000 to 150,000 clones, about 81% of which appear only once. Sequencing used peripheral blood, obtained on day 0 of MenACWY control vaccination. These receptors originate from an adult in good health.

The chain links TRBV7-7 to TRBJ2-3, with 10 bases that match TRBD2. V was clipped by 2 bases and J by 2 bases; unmatched bases: 7. The CDR3 consists of 17 residues. Germline V gene sequence: CDR1 SSHAT, CDR2 FNYEAQ (reference sequence). This CDR3 reads CASSLLPLAGPTDTQYF. The CDR3 DNA is TGTGCCAGCAGCTTACTCCCACTAGCGGGGCCCACAGATACGCAGTATTTT.

The chain couples TRBV11-3 to TRBJ2-5, with TRBD1 matching over 7 bases. The germline gives CDR1 SGHNT, CDR2 YENEEA. This CDR3 has 13 residues. The ends lost 4 bases at V and 5 bases at J; junction bases unmatched: 4. CDR3 nucleotide sequence: TGTGCCAGCAGCTCCGACAGGGACGAGACCCAGTACTTC. Protein sequence: CASSSDRDETQYF.

This chain joins TRBV12-3 or TRBV12-4 and TRBJ1-3; D is unresolved. The CDR3 runs to 12 residues. Trimming cost V 8 bases and J 0 bases, with 5 bases left between them. CDR3 bases: TGTGCCAGCGTCGGCTCTGGAAACACCATATATTTT. It specifies CASVGSGNTIYF.

By its share, this clone is medium-sized. V gene TRBV20-1 combines with J gene TRBJ2-2; 8 nucleotides align to TRBD1. V dropped 3 bases and J dropped 1; count of bases not matched to a gene: 10. The CDR3 has 17 amino acids. Germline values: CDR1 DFQATT, CDR2 SNEGSKA (reference sequence). CDR3 residues: CSASHIPGQGNTGELFF. For the CDR3, the DNA is TGCAGTGCTAGTCACATACCAGGACAGGGGAACACCGGGGAGCTGTTTTTT.